The text below deals with one TCR beta chain. The V end lost 0 bases, the J end lost 5 bases, and 11 bases lay between the germline ends. The CDR3 runs 14 residues. Germline assignment: CDR1 ENHRY and CDR2 SYGVKD. Repertoires were generated with immunoSEQ multiplex PCR, while TCRdb's copy carries only in-frame clones and drops some. This table holds roughly 68,000 clones, about 91% found once. Followed longitudinally, the Seattle patients had been enrolled during active infection. This record comes from a study of blood T cell repertoires in COVID-19. Study-wide background: Researchers got acute and convalescent COVID-19 samples from the United States, Italy and Spain.

The TCR sequence derives from a man aged 40-50 years with COVID-19, enrolled during active disease. Sequenced input: peripheral blood. The chain links TRBV10-3 to TRBJ2-7, with D perhaps TRBD1 (5 bases). The CDR3 region is CAISESQKDNEQYF. The DNA of the CDR3 is TGTGCCATCAGTGAGTCTCAGAAGGACAACGAGCAGTACTTC.